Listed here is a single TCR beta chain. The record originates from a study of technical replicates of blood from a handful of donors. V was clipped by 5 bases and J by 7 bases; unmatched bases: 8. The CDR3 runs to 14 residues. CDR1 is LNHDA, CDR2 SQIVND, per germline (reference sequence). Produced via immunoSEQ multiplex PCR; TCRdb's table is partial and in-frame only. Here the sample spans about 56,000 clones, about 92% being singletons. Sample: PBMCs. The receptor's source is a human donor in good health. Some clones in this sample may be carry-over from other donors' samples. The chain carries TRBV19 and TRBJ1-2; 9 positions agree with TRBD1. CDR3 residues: CASSVSGTGSGYTF. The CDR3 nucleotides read TGTGCCAGTAGTGTTTCCGGGACAGGGTCTGGCTACACCTTC. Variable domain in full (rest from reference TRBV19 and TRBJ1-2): DGGITQSPKYLFRKEGQNVTLSCEQNLNHDAMYWYRQDPGQGLRLIYYSQIVNDFQKGDIAEGYSVSREKKESFPLTVTSAQKNPTAFYLCASSVSGTGSGYTFGSGTRLTVV.